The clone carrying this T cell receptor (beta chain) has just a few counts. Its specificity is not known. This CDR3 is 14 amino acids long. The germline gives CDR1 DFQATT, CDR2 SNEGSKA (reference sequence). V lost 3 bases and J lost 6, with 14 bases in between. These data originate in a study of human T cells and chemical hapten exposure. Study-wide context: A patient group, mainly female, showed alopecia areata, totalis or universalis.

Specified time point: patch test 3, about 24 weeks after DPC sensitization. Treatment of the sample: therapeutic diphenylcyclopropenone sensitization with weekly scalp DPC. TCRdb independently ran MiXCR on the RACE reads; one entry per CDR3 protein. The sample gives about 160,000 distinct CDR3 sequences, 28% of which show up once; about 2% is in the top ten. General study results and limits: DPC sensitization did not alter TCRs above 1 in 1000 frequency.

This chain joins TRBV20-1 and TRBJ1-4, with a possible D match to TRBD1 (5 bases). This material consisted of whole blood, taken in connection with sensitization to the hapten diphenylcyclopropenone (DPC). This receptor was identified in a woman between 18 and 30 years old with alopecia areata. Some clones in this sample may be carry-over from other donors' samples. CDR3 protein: CSAREGWADEKLFF. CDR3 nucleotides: TGCAGTGCTAGGGAGGGGTGGGCGGATGAAAAACTGTTTTTT.